Listed below are T cell receptor beta chains from one sample, sequenced in a study of cytotoxic CD8 clonotypes in ibrutinib-treated CLL. Assay used: immunoSEQ multiplex PCR; TCRdb lists only in-frame clones, some missing. Of roughly 220,000 clones in the sample, roughly 73% are singletons; the top ten hold roughly 11%. Sequencing was performed on PBMCs, taken after 12 months of ibrutinib treatment. The receptors shown here come from a human donor with chronic lymphocytic leukemia. Both conserved end residues are part of each CDR3. D genes are given only for firm matches. Rows give clone size only sometimes, using once, few, many, or a class for an expanded clone.

TRBJ1-3 | TRBV5-1 | - | - | TGCGCCAGCAGCTCGGGCCAGACCTCTTCTGGAAACACCATATATTTT | CASSSGQTSSGNTIYF
TRBJ2-1 | TRBV4-2 | few | - | TGTGCCAGCAGCTTAGAGGGGAATGAGCAGTTCTTC | CASSLEGNEQFF
TRBJ2-1 | TRBV19 | - | - | TGTGCCAGTAAAATGGGACTGAACTACAATGAGCAGTTCTTC | CASKMGLNYNEQFF
TRBJ1-1 | TRBV29-1 | - | - | TGCAGCGTTGAAGCCTCCCTCGCTGAAGCTTTCTTT | CSVEASLAEAFF
TRBJ1-2 | TRBV6-5 | - | - | TGTGCCAGCAGTTACTTCAGGGGCTATGGCTACACCTTC | CASSYFRGYGYTF
TRBJ1-2 | TRBV2 | once | - | TGTGCCAGCAATGAGGGGGGTAACGGCTACACCTTC | CASNEGGNGYTF
TRBJ1-1 | TRBV19 | - | - | TGTGCCAGTCTTCTTCTCCGGGACATGAACACTGAAGCTTTCTTT | CASLLLRDMNTEAFF
TRBJ1-2 | TRBV6-5 | - | - | TGTGCCAGCAGTTACGCCGGTACGGGTGGCTACACCTTC | CASSYAGTGGYTF
TRBJ1-2 | TRBV11-1 | - | - | TGTGCCAGCAGCTTAGCCCGGGGACTTACCCTAATCTTC | CASSLARGLTLIF
TRBJ2-1 | TRBV4-1 | - | TRBD1 | TGCGCCAGCAGCCATCCCACAGGGGGGTTATACAATGAGCAGTTCTTC | CASSHPTGGLYNEQFF
TRBJ2-7 | TRBV19 | - | TRBD1 | TGTGCCAGTAGTCCCGGGACAGGTTCCTACGAGCAGTACTTC | CASSPGTGSYEQYF
TRBJ1-2 | TRBV6-5 | - | - | TGTGCCAGCAGTTACTTGGGGGTTGGTGGCTACACCTTC | CASSYLGVGGYTF